These 4 T cell receptor beta chains came from one sample sequenced in a study of blood T cell repertoires in COVID-19. The protocol was immunoSEQ multiplex PCR, while the TCRdb copy is restricted to in-frame clones and leaves out a portion. The top ten hold approximately 4% of the sample, which has about 250,000 clones, about four fifths seen once. Sequenced material: PBMCs or T cells enriched from blood (not recorded which). These receptor sequences come from a woman between 40 and 50 years old who had been exposed to COVID-19.

The V call is TRBV4-3, the J call TRBJ2-3; the D is unclear. V was clipped by 0 bases and J by 5 bases, with 12 bases between them. Germline loops: CDR1 LGHNA, CDR2 YSLEER. There are 15 residues in the CDR3. CDR3 in DNA: TGCGCCAGCAGCCAAGATCTTTCCGACAAAGATACGCAGTATTTT. Its translation is CASSQDLSDKDTQYF.

V and J are TRBV30 and TRBJ1-2; weak D call: TRBD1 (5 bases). This CDR3 has 13 residues. Trimming took off 2 bases at V and 1 base at J, with 8 bases between the two ends. The germline V gene has CDR1 GTSNPN and CDR2 SVGIG (reference sequence). The CDR3 sequence is CAWSLDSNYGYTF. CDR3 in DNA: TGTGCCTGGAGTCTCGACAGTAACTATGGCTACACCTTC.

This chain links TRBV2 with TRBJ1-1, with a tentative D call TRBD1 (5 bases). Per the germline V gene, CDR1 is SNHLY and CDR2 is FYNNEI. The CDR3 has 14 residues. V lost 5 bases and J lost 2, with 12 bases in between. The CDR3: CASSLQAANTEAFF. In nucleotides, the CDR3 is TGTGCCAGCAGTTTACAGGCCGCTAACACTGAAGCTTTCTTT.

This sequence joins TRBV7-6 and TRBJ2-5; no clear D. The CDR3 is 13 amino acids. Trimming removed 6 bases from V and 2 bases from J, with 10 bases in between. CDR1 and CDR2 from the germline V gene are SGHVS and FNYEAQ. The CDR3 bases are TGTGCCAGCAGGCGAGGTGGGCAAGAGACCCAGTACTTC. Its protein is CASRRGGQETQYF.